Listed below are T cell receptor beta chains from one sample, sequenced in a study of T cell responses to AZD1222 COVID-19 vaccine. Method: immunoSEQ multiplex PCR; TCRdb's copy keeps in-frame clones and lacks some. The data show under 150,000 clones, under 95% seen once. The sample consisted of peripheral blood, taken on day 0 of AZD1222 vaccination. The receptors here all came from an adult in good health. CDR3s include the opening cysteine and the closing phenylalanine or tryptophan. The D gene is left open where the match is weak. Clone size is shown for a subset of rows, as once, few, many or a class of expanded clone.

TGTGCCAGCAGTTCTCCGGGACAGGGGACCGACGAGCAGTACTTC	CASSSPGQGTDEQYF	.	TRBD1	TRBV28	TRBJ2-7
TGTGCCAGCAGCTTGTCCCTATGGGGGGTCTATGGCTACACCTTC	CASSLSLWGVYGYTF	.	.	TRBV5-5	TRBJ1-2
TGTGCCAGCAGCAAAGCGCCAGGGGTGAACACTGAAGCTTTCTTT	CASSKAPGVNTEAFF	once	.	TRBV21-1	TRBJ1-1
TGTGCCAGCAGCCAAGAAGGCCGGGACAGGGGAACGGAAACGCAGTATTTT	CASSQEGRDRGTETQYF	once	TRBD1	TRBV4-2	TRBJ2-3
TGTGCCACATCTCGGGACCGGGGCTCTGAAGCTTTCTTT	CATSRDRGSEAFF	.	.	TRBV15	TRBJ1-1
TGTGCCAGCGGGCAGGACCATTCACCCCTCCACTTT	CASGQDHSPLHF	.	.	TRBV9	TRBJ1-6
TGTGCCAGCAGCCCCGGGTGGGGCAGTCAAGAGACCCAGTACTTC	CASSPGWGSQETQYF	few	.	TRBV5-5	TRBJ2-5
TGTGCCAGCAGTCCAGAGACAGAACAGCCCCAGCATTTT	CASSPETEQPQHF	.	.	TRBV12-3/TRBV12-4	TRBJ1-5
TGCGCCAGCAGTGGTCCCCTAGCGGGACAGACCCAGTACTTC	CASSGPLAGQTQYF	.	TRBD2	TRBV10-2	TRBJ2-5
TGCAGCGTTGCCGATACTAATGAAAAACTGTTTTTT	CSVADTNEKLFF	.	.	TRBV29-1	TRBJ1-4
TGTGCCAGCAGCCCGTGGGGGGGGCTCCCTAACTATGGCTACACCTTC	CASSPWGGLPNYGYTF	.	.	TRBV5-4	TRBJ1-2
TGTGCCAGCAGCTTATCGGGGGGTTCCTACGAGCAGTACTTC	CASSLSGGSYEQYF	.	TRBD2	TRBV7-9	TRBJ2-7
TGTGCCAGCTCACCATCGGGGTTACCCAATCAGCCCCAGCATTTT	CASSPSGLPNQPQHF	.	.	TRBV18	TRBJ1-5
TGTGCCAGCACGGTCAGCTCCTACAATGAGCAGTTCTTC	CASTVSSYNEQFF	.	.	TRBV6-5	TRBJ2-1
TGTGCCAGCAGCTATCCGGGACAGGGGATTCAAGCTTTCTTT	CASSYPGQGIQAFF	.	TRBD1	TRBV5-5	TRBJ1-1
TGTGCCAGCAGTTACTCGTTCGGGGATGGGACTGAAGCTTTCTTT	CASSYSFGDGTEAFF	.	.	TRBV6-5	TRBJ1-1
TGTGCCAGCAGCCCGGACAGGAACACCATATATTTT	CASSPDRNTIYF	.	TRBD1	TRBV7-3	TRBJ1-3
TGTGCCAGCAGCCCTAACACGCAACCTGGCTACACCTTC	CASSPNTQPGYTF	.	.	TRBV7-9	TRBJ1-2